This T cell receptor beta chain emerged from a study of OX40 agonist ivuxolimab in advanced cancers. Across the study: Three partial responders included one hepatocellular carcinoma patient and two cutaneous melanoma patients.

Sequenced by immunoSEQ multiplex PCR; TCRdb stores in-frame clones only, minus some. This table holds roughly 19,000 clones, about 80% found once. Worth noting for this clone: An end of the junction differs from the germline gene, which may be a read error.

CDR1 is SNHLY, CDR2 FYNNEI, per germline. The CDR3 has 15 residues. The chain links TRBV2 to TRBJ2-5; D is perhaps TRBD1 (5 bases). This receptor was taken from an adult with an advanced solid tumor such as melanoma, head and neck, liver or kidney cancer. This specimen consisted of CD4+ or CD8+ T cells sorted from blood, obtained in a trial of the OX40 agonist ivuxolimab. CDR3 sequence: CASSDDGAAQEAQYF. The CDR3 region has the DNA TGTGCCAGCAGTGATGATGGGGCAGCACAAGAGGCCCAGTACTTC.